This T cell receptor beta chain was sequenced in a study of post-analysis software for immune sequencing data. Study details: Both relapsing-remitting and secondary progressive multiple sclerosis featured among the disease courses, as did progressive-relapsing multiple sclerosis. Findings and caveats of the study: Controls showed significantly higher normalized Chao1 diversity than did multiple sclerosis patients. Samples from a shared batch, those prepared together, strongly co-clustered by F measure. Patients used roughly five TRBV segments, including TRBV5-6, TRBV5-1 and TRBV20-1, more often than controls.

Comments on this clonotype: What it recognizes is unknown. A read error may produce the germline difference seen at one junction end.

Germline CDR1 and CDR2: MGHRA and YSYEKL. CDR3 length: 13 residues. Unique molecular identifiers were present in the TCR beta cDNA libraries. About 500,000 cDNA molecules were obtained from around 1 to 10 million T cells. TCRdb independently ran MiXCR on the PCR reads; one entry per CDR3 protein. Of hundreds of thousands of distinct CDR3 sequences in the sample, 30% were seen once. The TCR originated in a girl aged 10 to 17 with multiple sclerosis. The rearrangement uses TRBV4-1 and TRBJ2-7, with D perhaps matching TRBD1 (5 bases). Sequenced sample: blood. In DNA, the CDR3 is TGCACCAGCAGCCAAGTCCCGCAGGGTGAGCAGTACTTC. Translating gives CTSSQVPQGEQYF.